The sequence of this TCR beta chain was determined in a study of blood T cell repertoires in COVID-19 (dated by TCRdb to the early 2020s). Background on the whole study: The collaborator samples originated in the United States, Italy and Spain and spanned the acute and convalescent phases of COVID-19. The prospective study material was composed of cDNA or gDNA derived from T cells, B-cell-depleted T cells, or PBMCs. The dataset comprised deeply sampled blood TCRbeta repertoires from subjects exposed to, actively infected with, or recovered from COVID-19. The repertoires were released in a freely available public database intended as a resource for research on the immune response to SARS-CoV-2. Samples were obtained from the ongoing ImmuneRACE study (first 160 participants) and from roughly 1,300 subjects provided by 6 global collaborators. A de-identified subject ID, COVID-19 status, age in years and sex were almost always included in the sample metadata. Where HLA class I and class II types were available, the types were taken from metadata supplied by the sample provider, not from assay-based typing.

TCRbeta CDR3 regions were amplified from genomic DNA using the immunoSEQ Assay, a bias-controlled multiplex PCR. The authors' pipeline ran thus. The number of nucleated cells in each sample was estimated by amplification of reference gene primers within the assay. Sequence reads were collapsed and filtered to measure the absolute abundance of every unique TCRbeta CDR3 rearrangement. For each sample, productive Simpson clonality was calculated as the square root of Simpson's diversity index across productive rearrangements. The table comes from immuneACCESS by way of TCRdb, which keeps in-frame sequences with V and J called. Part of the clones is missing from these tables; in studies checked, under half for an unresolved V gene and the rest for unknown reasons. V and J calls and clone size follow that table, whereas D and trimming were derived from the DNA. The sample has roughly 130,000 clones on record, around 80% of them singletons. The ten largest clones represent 12% of the sample.

Results the study describes overall, beyond this receptor: Clinical and demographic metadata were provided uncurated, with the amount varying by source and participant.

V is reduced by 5 bases and J by 7 bases, leaving a spacing of 10 bases between them. CDR1 and CDR2, looked up from the germline V gene (reference sequence), are LNHDA and SQIVND. Its CDR3 holds 12 amino acids, cysteine through phenylalanine. The read is trimmed to its CDR3 DNA, 36 bases read in frame from base 1. Collaborating institutions collected whole blood in K2EDTA tubes following their own protocols. For TCRbeta analysis, collaborators shipped samples in one of three forms: frozen whole blood, isolated PBMCs, or DNA extracted from either of those sample types. Concerning this clone itself: Its antigen remains unidentified. Base-call qualities are not available, and no considerably larger clone is one nucleotide away.

The chain is made from TRBV19 and TRBJ2-3; TRBD2 is possibly the D segment (5 matching bases). This clonotype originated in a woman aged 60-70 years with acute or convalescent COVID-19. Material: peripheral blood. In nucleotide form, the sequence is TGTGCCAGTAGTTCCGGACTGAATACGCAGTATTTT. Its translation reads: CASSSGLNTQYF.